One and the same sample provided the 27 T cell receptor beta chains below, sequenced in a study of blood T cell repertoires in COVID-19. Assay: immunoSEQ multiplex PCR; the TCRdb copy retains only in-frame clones and omits some. The repertoire holds fewer than 350,000 clones, with 85% as singletons. Sequencing was performed on PBMCs or T cells enriched from blood (not recorded which). The receptors originated from a young woman who had been exposed to COVID-19.

Here the CDR3 DNA reads TGTGCCACCAGTGATTTGCCTAGCGAGACATCAGATACGCAGTATTTT. Translation gives CATSDLPSETSDTQYF. The V gene is TRBV24-1, the J gene TRBJ2-3; tentatively, D is TRBD2 (6 bases). Trimming cost V 0 bases and J 4 bases, with 13 bases left between them. The CDR3 loop spans 16 amino acids. Germline assignment: CDR1 KGHDR and CDR2 SFDVKD.

The V gene is TRBV5-1, the J gene TRBJ2-2; weak D call: TRBD2 (6 bases). V shed 2 bases and J shed 4 bases, with 18 bases lying between them. The CDR3 totals 17 residues. Germline assignment: CDR1 SGHRS and CDR2 YFSETQ. Written as DNA, the CDR3 is TGCGCCAGCAGCTTCCGATCGGGGGACTTTTCCACCGGGGAGCTGTTTTTT. It codes for CASSFRSGDFSTGELFF.

The V gene is TRBV2, the J gene TRBJ1-4; D unresolved. The CDR3 runs 12 residues. Between the trimmed V and J ends, which lost 6 bases and 7 bases, there was a span of 9 bases. Germline-derived CDR1 and CDR2 are SNHLY and FYNNEI. In nucleotides, the CDR3 is TGTGCCAGCAGCCCTGGGAGTGAAAAACTGTTTTTT. Amino acids: CASSPGSEKLFF.

This clone was picked up a small number of times. The chain employs TRBV30 and TRBJ2-5; TRBD2 is a possible D gene (6 bases). CDR1 GTSNPN and CDR2 SVGIG come from the germline V gene (reference sequence). V was cut by 7 bases and J by 5 bases, with 14 bases left in between. The CDR3 length is 12 residues. The CDR3 coding sequence is TGTGCCTCCGACCCCCGGGGGGAGACCCAGTACTTC. It specifies CASDPRGETQYF.

The gene calls are TRBV2 and TRBJ1-4, with a tentative D call TRBD1 (5 bases). Trimming took off 7 bases at V and 4 bases at J, with 16 bases between the two ends. The CDR3 has 15 residues. CDR1 and CDR2 from the germline V gene are SNHLY and FYNNEI. The CDR3: CASKPSLGGNEKLFF. In DNA form, the CDR3 reads TGTGCCAGCAAGCCCAGTTTGGGGGGTAATGAAAAACTGTTTTTT.

Points on this clone: The junction departs from germline at one end; a sequencing error may be responsible. The chain combines TRBV2 with TRBJ2-1; 8 bases are shared with TRBD1. This CDR3 contains 14 residues. Germline CDR1 is SNHLY and CDR2 is FYNNEI. Written as DNA, the CDR3 is TGTGCCAGCAGCGAAGGACAGGGAATCAATGAGCAGTTCTTC. Its translation: CASSEGQGINEQFF.

This chain links TRBV5-8 with TRBJ1-1, with a possible D match to TRBD1 (6 bases). The CDR3 sequence is 15 residues long. The ends were cut back, 3 bases at V and 3 bases at J, with 15 bases in the middle. Germline lookup yields CDR1 SGHTS and CDR2 YDEGEE. The CDR3 region is CASSSRGSWYTEAFF. The DNA for the CDR3 is TGTGCCAGCAGCTCCAGGGGTTCGTGGTACACTGAAGCTTTCTTT.

The chain links TRBV7-2 to TRBJ2-5; 10 nucleotides match TRBD2. V dropped 5 bases and J dropped 7; count of bases not matched to a gene: 10. This CDR3 spans 15 amino acids. Germline-derived CDR1 and CDR2 are SGHTA and FQGNSA. CDR3 sequence: CASSPSGGASGTQYF. The DNA for the CDR3 is TGTGCCAGCAGCCCAAGCGGGGGGGCCTCCGGGACCCAGTACTTC.

The rearrangement uses TRBV30 and TRBJ1-2; unclear D gene. The CDR3 spans 13 residues. Trimming shortened V by 2 bases and J by 4 bases, and 11 bases separated the two germline ends. The germline V gene encodes CDR1 GTSNPN and CDR2 SVGIG (reference sequence). The CDR3 here is CAWSWRSLYGYTF. Written as DNA, the CDR3 is TGTGCCTGGAGTTGGAGGAGCCTCTATGGCTACACCTTC.

At least ten counts were recorded for this clone. The rearrangement links TRBV4-2 to TRBJ2-1; D is possibly TRBD2 (6 bases). The germline V and J ends were trimmed by 2 bases and 8 bases, with 19 bases remaining between them. The CDR3 is made up of 16 amino acids. Germline V gene sequence: CDR1 LGHNA, CDR2 YNFKEQ. Here the CDR3 reads CASSQSEGSGLYEQFF. In nucleotides, the CDR3 is TGTGCCAGCAGCCAATCGGAGGGAAGCGGCCTCTATGAGCAGTTCTTC.

The chain recombines TRBV24-1 with TRBJ1-1; TRBD1 is a possible D gene (6 bases). The CDR3 runs to 12 residues. Germline-derived CDR1 and CDR2 are KGHDR and SFDVKD. The V end was cut by 5 bases, the J end by 6 bases, with 9 bases between. Written as DNA, the CDR3 is TGTGCCACCAGTGGTGAGGGGGCTGAAGCTTTCTTT. This gives the protein CATSGEGAEAFF.

The genes are TRBV28 and TRBJ2-5; TRBD2 is a possible D gene (7 bases). The germline CDR1 and CDR2 sequences are MDHEN and SYDVKM. The ends were cut back, 3 bases at V and 5 bases at J, with 13 bases in the middle. The CDR3 contains 14 residues. The CDR3 coding sequence is TGTGCCAGCAGTTTGGCGGGGGCGCGGGAGACCCAGTACTTC. This codes for CASSLAGARETQYF.

J is TRBJ1-1 and V is TRBV5-1, with D maybe TRBD1 (5 bases). The V and J ends lost 0 bases and 3 bases respectively, with 15 bases between them. Looked up from germline, CDR1 is SGHRS and CDR2 is YFSETQ. The CDR3 loop spans 16 amino acids. CDR3 coding DNA: TGCGCCAGCAGCTTGGGGCCGGGAGGGGTAGACACTGAAGCTTTCTTT. It encodes CASSLGPGGVDTEAFF.

This sequence joins TRBV7-8 and TRBJ2-2; TRBD2 aligns across 11 bases. This CDR3 spans 16 amino acids. The germline gives CDR1 SGHVS, CDR2 FQNEAQ. Trimming cost V 0 bases and J 6 bases; bases outside gene matches: 3. This CDR3 is CASSLAASGRSGELFF. The CDR3 nucleotides are TGTGCCAGCAGCTTAGCGGCTAGCGGGAGGTCCGGGGAGCTGTTTTTT.

The chain couples TRBV19 to TRBJ1-2; 7 bases align to TRBD1. The V gene end was trimmed by 0 bases and the J gene end by 8 bases; junction bases not matched to a gene: 3. The CDR3 extends over 13 amino acids. Per the germline V gene, CDR1 is LNHDA and CDR2 is SQIVND (reference sequence). The CDR3 reads CASSIEQGMGYTF. CDR3 nucleotides: TGTGCCAGTAGTATAGAACAGGGGATGGGCTACACCTTC. The full variable domain, rest sourced from reference TRBV19 and TRBJ1-2, is DGGITQSPKYLFRKEGQNVTLSCEQNLNHDAMYWYRQDPGQGLRLIYYSQIVNDFQKGDIAEGYSVSREKKESFPLTVTSAQKNPTAFYLCASSIEQGMGYTFGSGTRLTVV.

This sequence joins TRBV27 and TRBJ1-2; D gene uncertain. The CDR3 has 15 residues. From germline, CDR1 is MNHEY and CDR2 SMNVEV (reference sequence). V shed 3 bases and J shed 0 bases, with 11 bases lying between them. CDR3 in DNA: TGTGCCAGCAGTTTCTCAGGTCGATCTAACTATGGCTACACCTTC. Its translation is CASSFSGRSNYGYTF.

In DNA, the CDR3 is TGTGCCAGCAGAACAGGGAACCTTCGGCAAGAGACCCAGTACTTC. Translated, it gives CASRTGNLRQETQYF. The chain uses TRBV28 and TRBJ2-5; TRBD1 is a possible D gene (6 bases). From germline, CDR1 is MDHEN and CDR2 SYDVKM. V shed 6 bases and J shed 2 bases, with 16 bases lying between them. The CDR3 consists of 15 residues.

The chain employs TRBV24-1 and TRBJ2-3; no definite D call. Deletions cut 5 bases from V and 6 bases from J, with 5 bases between. This CDR3 spans 11 amino acids. In germline, CDR1 is KGHDR, CDR2 SFDVKD. CDR3 residues: CATSVGDTQYF. The DNA for the CDR3 is TGTGCCACCAGTGTCGGGGATACGCAGTATTTT.

This chain links TRBV6-5 with TRBJ2-3; 8 bases align to TRBD2. J gave up 5 bases and V 6 bases, and 7 bases lay outside the gene matches. This CDR3 contains 14 residues. CDR1 and CDR2 from the germline V gene are MNHEY and SVGAGI. The CDR3 sequence is CASRSGGVEDTQYF. CDR3 coding DNA: TGTGCCAGCAGGAGCGGGGGAGTAGAAGATACGCAGTATTTT.

The chain joins TRBV28 to TRBJ1-2; D is unclear. Deletions cut 2 bases from V and 4 bases from J, with 11 bases between. Germline values: CDR1 MDHEN, CDR2 SYDVKM. CDR3 size: 14 residues. In DNA, the CDR3 is TGTGCCAGCAGTTTACAGGTCAGAAGCTATGGCTACACCTTC. Its protein product is CASSLQVRSYGYTF.

The rearrangement uses TRBV7-3 and TRBJ1-6, with TRBD1 as a possible D gene (6 bases). V was pared by 6 bases and J by 7 bases, with 13 bases between. There are 14 residues in the CDR3. From germline, CDR1 is SGHTA and CDR2 FQGTGA. Written as DNA, the CDR3 is TGTGCCAGCAGGGCCGCGGGGGCAAATTCACCCCTCCACTTT. Its protein product is CASRAAGANSPLHF.

J is TRBJ2-1 and V is TRBV2, with 7 nucleotides matching TRBD2. Trimming cost V 8 bases and J 4 bases; bases outside gene matches: 14. From germline, CDR1 is SNHLY and CDR2 FYNNEI. The CDR3 runs to 16 residues. CDR3 coding DNA: TGTGCCAGCGGCCAAGGCGGCGGGAGCTGGTACAATGAGCAGTTCTTC. Protein: CASGQGGGSWYNEQFF.

The chain couples TRBV29-1 to TRBJ2-1; no reliable D call. The V end was cut by 0 bases, the J end by 4 bases, with 13 bases between. Germline CDR1 is SQVTM and CDR2 is ANQGSEA. The CDR3 covers 15 residues. CDR3 protein: CSVEESSNRYNEQFF. CDR3 nucleotides: TGCAGCGTTGAAGAATCATCTAACAGATACAATGAGCAGTTCTTC.

This clone was recorded only once. Given a much more abundant clone one base away, this may be a read error. The chain carries TRBV2 and TRBJ2-7; D gene ambiguous. CDR1 and CDR2 (germline): SNHLY, FYNNEI. Trimming removed 3 bases from V and 3 bases from J, with 3 bases in between. The CDR3 spans 11 residues. CDR3 sequence reads: CASSDYYEQYF. The DNA of the CDR3 is TGTGCCAGCAGTGACTACTACGAGCAGTACTTC.

The V and J genes are TRBV28 and TRBJ1-6, with 7 bases aligning to TRBD1. There are 18 residues in the CDR3. Germline V CDR1 and CDR2: MDHEN, SYDVKM. Trimming cost V 4 bases and J 1 base; bases outside gene matches: 10. In nucleotides, the CDR3 is TGTGCCAGCAGTTCCATACGACAGGGAAGGTCCTATAATTCACCCCTCCACTTT. This encodes CASSSIRQGRSYNSPLHF.

The chain carries TRBV12-3 or TRBV12-4 and TRBJ1-2, with D unresolved. The CDR3 has 13 residues. V lost 8 bases and J 0 bases, leaving 10 bases between the germline ends. In DNA form, the CDR3 reads TGTGCCAGCGGTACAGCTTCTAACTATGGCTACACCTTC. Translated, it gives CASGTASNYGYTF.

The rearrangement joins TRBV28 to TRBJ1-5, with D unresolved. The CDR3 extends over 14 amino acids. Germline V lookup: CDR1 MDHEN, CDR2 SYDVKM. Trimming left V 5 bases short and J 5 bases short, with 13 bases between. CDR3 in amino acids: CASSQLDGHQPQHF. In DNA form, the CDR3 reads TGTGCCAGCAGTCAACTAGACGGACATCAGCCCCAGCATTTT.